This record looks at one T cell receptor (beta chain) sequence and its context. The data are from a study of blood T cell repertoires in COVID-19. Study in general: Samples came from the United States, Italy and Spain, spanning acute and convalescent COVID-19. From T cells, B-cell-depleted T cells, or PBMCs came the material, which was cDNA or gDNA.

Germline CDR1 and CDR2: PRHDT and FYEKMQ (reference sequence). The CDR3 length is 15 residues. V gave up 5 bases and J gave up 8 bases; unmatched junction bases: 9. Authors' data handling: From reference gene primer amplification, estimates of nucleated cell counts were derived. Profiling relied on immunoSEQ multiplex PCR, and the TCRdb table lists in-frame clones only, not all of them. D and trimming come from the DNA, and the V and J calls and clone size come from that table. This table holds about 150,000 clones, about 73% found once. This receptor was obtained from a man older than 75 with acute or convalescent COVID-19. The chain joins TRBV13 to TRBJ1-2, with 12 positions matching TRBD1. The sequenced material came from peripheral blood. CDR3 nucleotide sequence: TGTGCCAGCAGCAAAGTGGGACAGGGGGCTCTCGGCTACACCTTC. Translation: CASSKVGQGALGYTF.